This record concerns one TCR beta chain sequence. This CDR3 is 15 amino acids long. V lost 5 bases, J lost 3 bases, and 19 bases lay in between. The V gene's germline CDR1 is DFQATT and CDR2 SNEGSKA (reference sequence). These data belong to a study of blood T cells in healthy people across ages. Using a J-beta primer mix together with a sample-barcoded 5' primer, a second PCR was run for about 7 to 12 cycles. MiXCR was run by TCRdb on the 5' RACE reads, yielding one entry per CDR3 protein. Among about 650,000 distinct CDR3 sequences listed, around 32% were seen once. The V and J genes are TRBV20-1 and TRBJ1-2; D perhaps matches TRBD1 (5 bases). The sample taken for sequencing was blood. This TCR derives from a woman aged 80 or over in good health. The CDR3 coding sequence is TGCAGTGCTTGGGATGGACGGGGGGAGTACTATGGCTACACCTTC. This translates into CSAWDGRGEYYGYTF.